This T cell receptor (beta chain) is from a study of T-cell memory formation after mild COVID-19. General study points: Confirmation of SARS-CoV-2 specificity was lacking for second-wave clones peaking day 37.

Turning to this clonotype: Its antigen is not known.

This CDR3 has 14 residues. J was trimmed by 3 bases and V by 4 bases; bases with no gene match: 6. CDR1 is SGDLS, CDR2 YYNGEE, per germline. Constant-segment-primed 5'RACE gave TCR alpha and TCR beta cDNA libraries with sample barcodes and UMIs. MiXCR, run by TCRdb on the 5' RACE reads, gives a single entry per CDR3 protein. This sample has about 560,000 distinct CDR3 sequences; about 20% occur once, and the top ten carry roughly 9.1%. The sample was PBMCs or a T cell subset sorted from them (not recorded which). The rearrangement uses TRBV9 and TRBJ2-7; 8 nucleotides match TRBD1. The TCR was taken from an adult woman who had mild COVID-19 (a few samples of this study predate the infection). Cell type and time point are not known. CDR3 bases: TGTGCCAGCAGCATGGGACAGGCTAGCTACGAGCAGTACTTC. This translates into CASSMGQASYEQYF.